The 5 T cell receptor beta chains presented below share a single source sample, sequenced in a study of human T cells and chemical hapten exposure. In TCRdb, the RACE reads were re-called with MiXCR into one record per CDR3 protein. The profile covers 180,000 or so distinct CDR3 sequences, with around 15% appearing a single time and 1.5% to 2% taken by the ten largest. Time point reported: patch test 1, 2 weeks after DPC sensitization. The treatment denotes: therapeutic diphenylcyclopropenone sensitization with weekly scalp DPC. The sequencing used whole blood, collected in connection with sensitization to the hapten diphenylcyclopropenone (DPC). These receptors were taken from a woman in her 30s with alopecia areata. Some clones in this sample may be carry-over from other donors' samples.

The CDR3: CAIHSGRADTQYF. DNA for the CDR3: TGTGCCATCCATTCCGGGCGGGCAGATACGCAGTATTTT. The J gene is TRBJ2-3, the V gene TRBV10-3; tentative D call: TRBD2 (5 bases). V was clipped by 8 bases and J by 4 bases, with 13 bases between them. Germline assignment: CDR1 ENHRY and CDR2 SYGVKD. The CDR3 extends over 13 amino acids.

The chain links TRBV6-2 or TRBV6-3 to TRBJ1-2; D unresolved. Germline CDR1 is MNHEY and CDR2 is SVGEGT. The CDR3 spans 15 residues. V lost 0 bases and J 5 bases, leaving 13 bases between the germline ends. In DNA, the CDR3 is TGTGCCAGCAGTTACTCGAAGTCAGCGAAATATGGCTACACCTTC. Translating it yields CASSYSKSAKYGYTF.

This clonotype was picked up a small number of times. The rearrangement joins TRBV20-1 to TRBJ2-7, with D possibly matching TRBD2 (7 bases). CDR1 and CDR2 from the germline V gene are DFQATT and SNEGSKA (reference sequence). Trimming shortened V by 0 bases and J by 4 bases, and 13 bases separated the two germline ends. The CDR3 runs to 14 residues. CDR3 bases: TGCAGTGCTAGAGATATGCGGGGGCCTTACGAGCAGTACTTC. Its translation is CSARDMRGPYEQYF.

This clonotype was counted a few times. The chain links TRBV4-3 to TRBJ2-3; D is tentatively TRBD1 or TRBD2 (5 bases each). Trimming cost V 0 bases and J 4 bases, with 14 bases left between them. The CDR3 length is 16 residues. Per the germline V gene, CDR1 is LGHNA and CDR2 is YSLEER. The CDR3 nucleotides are TGCGCCAGCAGCCAAGAGGCAGGGAGTAGCGCAGATACGCAGTATTTT. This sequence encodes CASSQEAGSSADTQYF.

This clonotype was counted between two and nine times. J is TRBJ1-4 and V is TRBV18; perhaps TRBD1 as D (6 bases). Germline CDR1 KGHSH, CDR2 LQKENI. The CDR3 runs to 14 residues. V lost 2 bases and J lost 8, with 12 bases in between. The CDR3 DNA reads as TGTGCCAGCTCACCATCACAGGGTGCGGAAAAACTGTTTTTT. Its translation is CASSPSQGAEKLFF.